These 31 T cell receptor beta chains were sequenced from one sample in a study of blood T cell repertoires in COVID-19. Sequencing was performed with immunoSEQ multiplex PCR; in TCRdb, only in-frame clones are kept and a portion is missing. The table records approximately 130,000 clones, more than 75% of them present only once. Sequencing used peripheral blood. The receptors were gathered from a man aged 60 to 75 with acute or convalescent COVID-19.

The chain has TRBV5-4 and TRBJ2-1, with 13 positions matching TRBD2. The trim removed 4 bases at V and 7 bases at J, leaving 5 bases unmatched. The CDR3 sequence is 15 residues long. CDR1 is SGHNT and CDR2 is YYREEE in the germline V gene (reference sequence). This CDR3 is CASSVGLAGFNEQFF. CDR3 sequence (DNA): TGTGCCAGCAGCGTGGGACTAGCGGGATTTAATGAGCAGTTCTTC.

The chain employs TRBV7-8 and TRBJ1-1, with D perhaps matching TRBD1 (5 bases). Trimming pared 1 base from V and 0 bases from J, leaving 18 bases between. The CDR3 is made up of 18 amino acids. In germline, CDR1 is SGHVS, CDR2 FQNEAQ. The chain's CDR3 is CASSLVPGGPLMNTEAFF. The CDR3 nucleotides read TGTGCCAGCAGCTTAGTCCCGGGGGGACCCCTCATGAACACTGAAGCTTTCTTT.

The DNA for the CDR3 is TGCGCCAGCAGTGGAACGGATAATTCACCCCTCCACTTT. Translated: CASSGTDNSPLHF. V is TRBV10-2 and J is TRBJ1-6; D is unresolved. Germline-derived CDR1 and CDR2 are WSHSY and SAAADI. V lost 4 bases, J lost 5 bases, and 6 bases lay in between. CDR3 length equals 13 residues.

The V and J genes are TRBV28 and TRBJ2-7, with 11 bases matching TRBD1. The CDR3 extends over 15 amino acids. V gave up 4 bases and J gave up 2 bases; unmatched junction bases: 4. The germline gives CDR1 MDHEN, CDR2 SYDVKM. The CDR3 spells CASSSWTGGTYEQYF. CDR3 nucleotide sequence: TGTGCCAGCAGTTCCTGGACAGGGGGCACCTACGAGCAGTACTTC.

This clone has more than one count but fewer than ten. Other DNA sequences within the sample encode an identical CDR3. The V gene is TRBV11-2, the J gene TRBJ2-1; D is unclear. The germline gives CDR1 SGHAT, CDR2 FQNNGV. Trimming took off 4 bases at V and 6 bases at J, with 7 bases between the two ends. The CDR3 totals 12 residues. The CDR3 coding sequence is TGTGCCAGCAGCTCCGACTCCAATGAGCAGTTCTTC. Its protein product is CASSSDSNEQFF.

The chain uses TRBV3-1 (or the pseudogene TRBV3-2) and TRBJ1-2; possibly TRBD1 for D (5 bases). Germline V gene lookup returns CDR1 LGHDT and CDR2 YNNKEL (reference sequence). The CDR3 has 17 residues. V was pared by 1 base and J by 0 bases, with 15 bases between. The CDR3 loop is CASSQVLGGKANYGYTF. CDR3 bases: TGTGCCAGCAGCCAAGTCCTGGGGGGTAAAGCTAACTATGGCTACACCTTC.

The gene calls are TRBV9 and TRBJ2-7; D gene unclear. Germline CDR1 reads SGDLS; CDR2 reads YYNGEE. The V end was cut by 0 bases, the J end by 0 bases, with 7 bases between. This CDR3 comprises 14 residues. This CDR3 is CASSVGSDSYEQYF. CDR3 DNA: TGTGCCAGCAGCGTAGGTTCAGACTCCTACGAGCAGTACTTC.

The chain couples TRBV5-4 to TRBJ2-7; 7 bases agree with TRBD1. There are 12 residues in the CDR3. V shed 7 bases, J shed 3 bases, and the junction held 4 bases outside the gene matches. The germline V gene has CDR1 SGHNT and CDR2 YYREEE (reference sequence). The chain's CDR3 is CASGRDSYEQYF. CDR3 nucleotide sequence: TGTGCCAGCGGCCGGGACAGCTACGAGCAGTACTTC.

This sequence joins TRBV12-3 or TRBV12-4 and TRBJ2-1; a possible D gene is TRBD2 (5 bases). Trimming removed 7 bases from V and 5 bases from J, with 12 bases in between. CDR3 length equals 13 residues. DNA of the CDR3: TGTGCCAGCACCTCGGGATTGCACAATGAGCAGTTCTTC. Translated: CASTSGLHNEQFF.

This chain joins TRBV7-2 and TRBJ2-6; the match to TRBD1 covers 9 bases. Trimming at V came to 6 bases and at J to 4 bases, leaving 10 bases not matched to a gene. This CDR3 is 17 amino acids long. Germline V gene sequence: CDR1 SGHTA, CDR2 FQGNSA. The CDR3, as DNA: TGTGCCAGCAGTGGATACAGGGGGCGTGGAGGGGCCAACGTCCTGACTTTC. Its translation: CASSGYRGRGGANVLTF.

This rearrangement joins TRBV5-1 to TRBJ1-2; 8 nucleotides agree with TRBD1. The CDR3 sequence is 12 residues long. The junction had 4 bases not matched to a gene; V was cut back by 4 bases and J by 8 bases. CDR1 SGHRS and CDR2 YFSETQ come from the germline V gene. CDR3 amino acids: CASSGPGGGYTF. DNA of the CDR3: TGCGCCAGCAGCGGACCAGGGGGCGGCTACACCTTC.

The V and J genes are TRBV9 and TRBJ2-2; 11 bases align to TRBD2. This CDR3 is 16 amino acids long. V lost 4 bases to trimming and J lost 7 bases; unmatched junction nucleotides: 9. Germline CDR1 and CDR2: SGDLS and YYNGEE. The CDR3 sequence is CASSPRASGRNGELFF. As DNA, the CDR3 is TGTGCCAGCAGCCCACGGGCTAGCGGGAGGAACGGGGAGCTGTTTTTT.

The V and J genes are TRBV10-2 and TRBJ1-2; maybe TRBD1 (6 bases). The germline gives CDR1 WSHSY, CDR2 SAAADI. This CDR3 is built from 14 residues. V dropped 0 bases and J dropped 8 bases, with 13 bases sitting between them. As DNA, the CDR3 is TGCGCCAGCAGTGAGTCTAACAGGGTGGGCGGCTACACCTTC. Its translation: CASSESNRVGGYTF.

The chain recombines TRBV18 with TRBJ2-1, with TRBD2 identical over 11 bases. In germline, CDR1 is KGHSH, CDR2 LQKENI. The CDR3 spans 17 residues. With 6 bases clipped from V and 7 bases from J, the junction kept 14 bases outside the gene matches. The CDR3 coding sequence is TGTGCCAGCTCGCCTTTCCTAGCGGGAGGCCCTGGGAATGAGCAGTTCTTC. It codes for CASSPFLAGGPGNEQFF.

Regarding this clone: This CDR3 is also generated by other DNA sequences in the sample. This sequence joins TRBV5-1 and TRBJ2-1; 7 bases fit TRBD2. The CDR3 length is 15 residues. Germline-derived CDR1 and CDR2 are SGHRS and YFSETQ. V was clipped by 0 bases and J by 0 bases; unmatched bases: 0. CDR3 amino acids: CASSLGGSSYNEQFF. The CDR3 DNA follows: TGCGCCAGCAGCTTGGGCGGGAGCTCCTACAATGAGCAGTTCTTC.

This chain uses TRBV19 with TRBJ1-2; the match to TRBD1 covers 9 bases. Trimming removed 5 bases from V and 8 bases from J; junction bases left unmatched: 12. CDR3 length equals 15 residues. CDR1 is LNHDA and CDR2 is SQIVND in the germline V gene (reference sequence). The CDR3 region is CASSPEQGASRGYTF. The DNA for the CDR3 is TGTGCCAGTAGTCCAGAACAGGGGGCGTCTAGGGGCTACACCTTC.

V usage is TRBV27 and J usage is TRBJ1-6; 10 positions match TRBD1. CDR3 length: 16 residues. The ends lost 4 bases at V and 2 bases at J; junction bases unmatched: 2. Germline V gives CDR1 MNHEY, CDR2 SMNVEV (reference sequence). The CDR3 spells CASSSGTGAYNSPLHF. The CDR3 DNA sequence: TGTGCCAGCAGTTCCGGGACAGGGGCCTATAATTCACCCCTCCACTTT.

The chain employs TRBV29-1 and TRBJ2-1; D gene unclear. The CDR3 contains 12 residues. Germline CDR1 and CDR2: SQVTM and ANQGSEA. The ends were cut back, 4 bases at V and 7 bases at J, with 11 bases in the middle. The CDR3 DNA reads as TGCAGCGTTGGGCTAGTAGGAAATGAGCAGTTCTTC. This sequence encodes CSVGLVGNEQFF.

CDR3 bases: TGTGCCAGCACCGCGACAGGGGGGGGGCCCTACGAGCAGTACTTC. Translated: CASTATGGGPYEQYF. The V and J genes are TRBV7-8 and TRBJ2-7; 9 nucleotides agree with TRBD1. V was pared by 7 bases and J by 2 bases, with 9 bases of the junction left unmatched. This CDR3 contains 15 residues. CDR1 and CDR2 from the germline V gene are SGHVS and FQNEAQ.

The J gene is TRBJ1-2, the V gene TRBV7-2; D may be TRBD1 (5 bases). Germline V lookup: CDR1 SGHTA, CDR2 FQGNSA. Trimming stripped 5 bases from V and 8 bases from J, with 12 bases between. This CDR3 is 12 amino acids long. The CDR3 region is CASSVDIAGYTF. The CDR3 DNA follows: TGTGCCAGCAGCGTGGACATCGCCGGCTACACCTTC.

This clone showed up just a few times. CDR3 in amino acids: CSVGTGTGELFF. DNA of the CDR3: TGCAGCGTCGGGACAGGGACCGGGGAGCTGTTTTTT. The chain carries TRBV29-1 and TRBJ2-2; 9 positions agree with TRBD1. The CDR3 consists of 12 residues. In germline, CDR1 is SQVTM, CDR2 ANQGSEA. The ends lost 6 bases at V and 5 bases at J; junction bases unmatched: 1.

The V gene is TRBV6-5, the J gene TRBJ2-7; 8 nucleotides align to TRBD1. The germline gives CDR1 MNHEY, CDR2 SVGAGI. The CDR3 runs 14 residues. The V gene end was trimmed by 6 bases and the J gene end by 2 bases; junction bases not matched to a gene: 6. CDR3 nucleotide sequence: TGTGCCAGCAGCACCGGACAGGGAACCTACGAGCAGTACTTC. Its translation is CASSTGQGTYEQYF.

This sequence joins TRBV4-2 and TRBJ2-1; TRBD2 matches at 10 bases. The CDR3 has 15 amino acids. Germline lookup yields CDR1 LGHNA and CDR2 YNFKEQ. Trimming cost V 6 bases and J 6 bases; bases outside gene matches: 8. CDR3 protein: CASSPLAGEGNEQFF. The CDR3 coding sequence is TGTGCCAGCAGTCCCCTAGCGGGAGAGGGCAATGAGCAGTTCTTC.

The V and J genes are TRBV7-2 and TRBJ2-1; 10 positions match TRBD2. With V trimmed by 2 bases and J by 8 bases, 12 bases remained unmatched. The CDR3 is 17 amino acids. The V gene's germline CDR1 is SGHTA and CDR2 FQGNSA. The CDR3 DNA sequence: TGTGCCAGCAGCTTAAACCCCCCTAGCGGGAGTGTAGATGAGCAGTTCTTC. Protein: CASSLNPPSGSVDEQFF.

This clone was detected a few times. J is TRBJ2-2 and V is TRBV28; 13 nucleotides align to TRBD2. The CDR3 is 17 residues long. CDR1 and CDR2 from the germline V gene are MDHEN and SYDVKM. Trimming at V came to 10 bases and at J to 7 bases, leaving 15 bases not matched to a gene. The CDR3 nucleotides are TGTGCCACCAGCTCCCTGGGGACTAGCGGGACGGTCGGGGAGCTGTTTTTT. Amino acid sequence: CATSSLGTSGTVGELFF.

V and J are TRBV7-9 and TRBJ2-2, with D perhaps TRBD1 (6 bases). The CDR3 contains 14 residues. Germline V gene lookup returns CDR1 SEHNR and CDR2 FQNEAQ (reference sequence). The V and J ends lost 2 bases and 5 bases respectively, with 9 bases between them. In DNA form, the CDR3 reads TGTGCCAGCAGCTTATCGCAGGGGACCGGGGAGCTGTTTTTT. It yields the protein CASSLSQGTGELFF.

The CDR3 protein is CARSLESQGEAFF. CDR3 bases: TGTGCCAGAAGCTTGGAGAGTCAGGGGGAAGCTTTCTTT. The chain joins TRBV5-3 to TRBJ1-1, with a possible D match to TRBD1 (6 bases). TRBV5-3 is marked as an open reading frame, function uncertain. The CDR3 sequence is 13 residues long. The germline V and J ends were trimmed by 0 bases and 8 bases, with 11 bases remaining between them.

This chain joins TRBV28 and TRBJ2-1; D may be TRBD1 (7 bases). The germline V gene encodes CDR1 MDHEN and CDR2 SYDVKM. The CDR3 has 15 amino acids. The V end lost 3 bases, the J end lost 8 bases, and 17 bases lay between the germline ends. The CDR3 is CASSFSAGGLDEQFF. The DNA of the CDR3 is TGTGCCAGCAGTTTTTCGGCAGGGGGACTCGATGAGCAGTTCTTC.

The chain recombines TRBV6-1 with TRBJ2-1; the D gene is possibly TRBD2 (6 bases). Trimming removed 2 bases at V and 8 bases at J, with 13 bases between. CDR3 size: 14 residues. Germline V gene data show CDR1 as MNHNS and CDR2 as SASEGT. The CDR3 protein is CASSESGWRDEQFF. In DNA, the CDR3 is TGTGCCAGCAGTGAATCCGGGTGGAGGGATGAGCAGTTCTTC.

The chain recombines TRBV2 with TRBJ1-2; 7 bases fit TRBD1. The CDR3 totals 14 residues. Germline CDR1 is SNHLY and CDR2 is FYNNEI. J lost 4 bases, V lost 3 bases, and 5 bases had no gene match. CDR3 loop: CASSETGIFYGYTF. DNA for the CDR3: TGTGCCAGCAGTGAGACAGGGATATTCTATGGCTACACCTTC.

This clone was observed a few times. The genes are TRBV9 and TRBJ1-5; D is uncertain. The CDR3 runs 13 residues. CDR1 and CDR2 from the germline V gene are SGDLS and YYNGEE. V was trimmed by 2 bases and J by 1 base, leaving 4 bases between them. DNA for the CDR3: TGTGCCAGCAGCGTCTCGAGCAATCAGCCCCAGCATTTT. The encoded protein is CASSVSSNQPQHF.